The 17 T cell receptor beta chains reported below all come from one sample, sequenced in a study of control samples from healthy donors and cancer patients. The data were produced by immunoSEQ multiplex PCR, yet TCRdb's version contains in-frame clones alone and is incomplete. Among under 150,000 clones listed, around nine tenths were seen once. The specimen sequenced was PBMCs. These receptors were taken from a man over 45 with head and neck cancer.

The chain carries TRBV6-1 and TRBJ1-5; no clear D gene. CDR1 and CDR2 from the germline V gene are MNHNS and SASEGT. The ends were cut back, 1 base at V and 1 base at J, with 8 bases in the middle. This CDR3 is 15 amino acids long. The CDR3 is CASSEVRSSNQPQHF. DNA of the CDR3: TGTGCCAGCAGTGAAGTGCGGAGCAGCAATCAGCCCCAGCATTTT.

The J gene is TRBJ2-1, the V gene TRBV27, with 10 positions matching TRBD1. The V segment lost 5 bases and the J segment 8 bases; nucleotides outside the gene matches: 9. Per germline, CDR1 MNHEY and CDR2 SMNVEV (reference sequence). The CDR3 totals 15 residues. The CDR3 spells CASSVGQGLDDEQFF. The CDR3 DNA reads as TGTGCCAGCAGTGTGGGACAGGGGCTTGACGATGAGCAGTTCTTC.

This chain links TRBV5-1 with TRBJ1-6; D is unresolved. Germline-derived CDR1 and CDR2 are SGHRS and YFSETQ. V lost 2 bases and J lost 3, with 0 bases in between. This CDR3 spans 12 amino acids. The CDR3 sequence: CASSFYNSPLHF. The CDR3 DNA reads TGCGCCAGCAGCTTCTATAATTCACCCCTCCACTTT.

This rearrangement joins TRBV25-1 to TRBJ1-5; no reliable D call. Germline lookup yields CDR1 MGHDK and CDR2 SYGVNS. Trimming shortened V by 1 base and J by 1 base, and 8 bases separated the two germline ends. The CDR3 totals 15 residues. CDR3 sequence: CASSESAASNQPQHF. The DNA of the CDR3 is TGTGCCAGCAGTGAATCGGCGGCGAGCAATCAGCCCCAGCATTTT.

The chain joins TRBV7-9 to TRBJ1-2; TRBD1 agrees at 7 bases. The CDR3 runs to 15 residues. Trimming removed 1 base from V and 8 bases from J; junction bases left unmatched: 10. Germline V gene sequence: CDR1 SEHNR, CDR2 FQNEAQ (reference sequence). The CDR3 bases are TGTGCCAGCAGCTTAGATGCAGAACAGGGGACAGGCTACACCTTC. Its translation is CASSLDAEQGTGYTF.

This clone was observed a single time. The chain combines TRBV28 with TRBJ2-7; 8 positions match TRBD1. V shed 6 bases, J shed 6 bases, and the junction held 10 bases outside the gene matches. The germline gives CDR1 MDHEN, CDR2 SYDVKM. CDR3 size: 14 residues. Here the CDR3 DNA reads TGTGCCAGCAGAGACCGGACAGGGATGCGCGAGCAGTACTTC. It codes for CASRDRTGMREQYF.

The chain employs TRBV18 and TRBJ1-5; TRBD1 is a possible D gene (5 bases). The germline gives CDR1 KGHSH, CDR2 LQKENI. The CDR3 consists of 17 residues. Trimming removed 1 base from V and 1 base from J, with 14 bases in between. The CDR3 loop is CASSPRVGGESNQPQHF. The CDR3 DNA sequence: TGTGCCAGCTCACCACGGGTGGGGGGGGAGAGCAATCAGCCCCAGCATTTT.

The chain couples TRBV5-1 to TRBJ2-2; D is possibly TRBD1 (5 bases). This CDR3 has 15 residues. Trimming left V 6 bases short and J 1 base short, with 13 bases between. Germline V gene sequence: CDR1 SGHRS, CDR2 YFSETQ. DNA of the CDR3: TGCGCCAGCACCTGGCTACAGGAGAACACCGGGGAGCTGTTTTTT. Residues: CASTWLQENTGELFF.

This clone appeared a single time. This sequence joins TRBV18 and TRBJ2-3; 9 bases match TRBD1. The germline V gene has CDR1 KGHSH and CDR2 LQKENI. V trimming: 3 bases; J trimming: 1 base; junction bases outside the gene matches: 11. CDR3 length equals 18 residues. The CDR3 reads CASSPLLGDRVGTDTQYF. In DNA, the CDR3 is TGTGCCAGCTCACCGCTCCTAGGGGACAGGGTTGGCACAGATACGCAGTATTTT.

This clone was picked up one time. This CDR3 is CASSHYPSLSGHEQYF. CDR3 DNA: TGTGCCAGCAGTCACTATCCTTCTCTTAGCGGGCACGAGCAGTACTTC. The chain couples TRBV27 to TRBJ2-7, with 7 nucleotides matching TRBD2. From germline, CDR1 is MNHEY and CDR2 SMNVEV (reference sequence). This CDR3 contains 16 residues. V shed 5 bases, J shed 5 bases, and the junction held 15 bases outside the gene matches.

The chain combines TRBV5-1 with TRBJ1-1; no reliable D call. The germline V gene has CDR1 SGHRS and CDR2 YFSETQ. The V end was cut by 0 bases, the J end by 0 bases, with 12 bases between. The CDR3 is 16 amino acids. Written as DNA, the CDR3 is TGCGCCAGCAGCTTGGTGGCAGGTTGGGTGAACACTGAAGCTTTCTTT. Translated, it gives CASSLVAGWVNTEAFF.

In this sample, this clone turned up once. CDR3 region: CASSIIRDYGYTF. Here the CDR3 DNA reads TGTGCCAGTAGTATAATAAGGGATTACGGCTACACCTTC. The chain employs TRBV19 and TRBJ1-2, with D unresolved. From germline, CDR1 is LNHDA and CDR2 SQIVND (reference sequence). V dropped 2 bases and J dropped 8 bases, with 12 bases sitting between them. The CDR3 length is 13 residues. The whole variable domain, filled in from reference TRBV19 and TRBJ1-2, reads DGGITQSPKYLFRKEGQNVTLSCEQNLNHDAMYWYRQDPGQGLRLIYYSQIVNDFQKGDIAEGYSVSREKKESFPLTVTSAQKNPTAFYLCASSIIRDYGYTFGSGTRLTVV.

The V gene is TRBV11-2, the J gene TRBJ2-7; the match to TRBD1 covers 9 bases. From germline, CDR1 is SGHAT and CDR2 FQNNGV. This CDR3 spans 16 amino acids. The trim removed 1 base at V and 5 bases at J, leaving 9 bases unmatched. This CDR3 is CASSLGVRRTGDEQYF. The CDR3 DNA follows: TGTGCCAGCAGCTTAGGGGTGCGGAGGACAGGGGACGAGCAGTACTTC.

The chain couples TRBV18 to TRBJ1-4, with a weak D call TRBD1 (6 bases). The CDR3 runs to 16 residues. Germline assignment: CDR1 KGHSH and CDR2 LQKENI. The V end was cut by 5 bases, the J end by 0 bases, with 13 bases between. CDR3 region: CASSSGAGTTNEKLFF. CDR3 coding DNA: TGTGCCAGCTCATCAGGGGCCGGGACAACTAATGAAAAACTGTTTTTT.

The rearrangement joins TRBV7-2 to TRBJ1-2; D is possibly TRBD1 (5 bases). CDR3 size: 15 residues. Germline CDR1 and CDR2: SGHTA and FQGNSA. V dropped 1 base and J dropped 5 bases, with 14 bases sitting between them. The CDR3 protein is CASSLDRDVVYGYTF. The CDR3, as DNA: TGTGCCAGCAGCTTAGATCGGGACGTAGTATATGGCTACACCTTC.

The rearrangement links TRBV7-3 to TRBJ2-1, with 12 bases aligning to TRBD2. With 1 base clipped from V and 7 bases from J, the junction kept 2 bases outside the gene matches. The CDR3 totals 15 residues. Per germline, CDR1 SGHTA and CDR2 FQGTGA. CDR3 DNA sequence: TGTGCCAGCAGCTTAAGCACTAGCGGGGGGAATGAGCAGTTCTTC. It is translated as CASSLSTSGGNEQFF.

This chain links TRBV6-5 with TRBJ1-1, with D possibly matching TRBD1 (5 bases). This CDR3 region has 14 residues. V was cut by 7 bases and J by 4 bases, with 16 bases left in between. Germline-derived CDR1 and CDR2 are MNHEY and SVGAGI. CDR3 sequence: CASTNGGWFTEAFF. The CDR3, as DNA: TGTGCCAGCACTAACGGGGGGTGGTTCACTGAAGCTTTCTTT.